This TCR beta chain was profiled in a study of blood T cell repertoires in COVID-19. Study-level background: Sources were T cells, B-cell-depleted T cells, or PBMCs; the material itself was cDNA or gDNA.

As processed by the authors: Estimation of nucleated cell counts relied on the amplification of reference gene primers. The method was immunoSEQ multiplex PCR; TCRdb's version includes in-frame clones alone and lacks a portion of them. V and J calls and clone size follow that table, whereas D and trimming were derived from the DNA. The sample shows roughly 230,000 clones, 88% of them seen only once. Germline V gene sequence: CDR1 MGHDK, CDR2 SYGVNS. Trimming stripped 6 bases from V and 3 bases from J, with 6 bases between. This CDR3 region has 11 residues. This rearrangement joins TRBV25-1 to TRBJ2-7, with D possibly matching TRBD2 (5 bases). The sequence was obtained from a man between 65 and 85 years old with acute or convalescent COVID-19. Material: peripheral blood. CDR3 loop: CASSRDYEQYF. CDR3 nucleotide sequence: TGTGCCAGCAGCCGGGACTACGAGCAGTACTTC.